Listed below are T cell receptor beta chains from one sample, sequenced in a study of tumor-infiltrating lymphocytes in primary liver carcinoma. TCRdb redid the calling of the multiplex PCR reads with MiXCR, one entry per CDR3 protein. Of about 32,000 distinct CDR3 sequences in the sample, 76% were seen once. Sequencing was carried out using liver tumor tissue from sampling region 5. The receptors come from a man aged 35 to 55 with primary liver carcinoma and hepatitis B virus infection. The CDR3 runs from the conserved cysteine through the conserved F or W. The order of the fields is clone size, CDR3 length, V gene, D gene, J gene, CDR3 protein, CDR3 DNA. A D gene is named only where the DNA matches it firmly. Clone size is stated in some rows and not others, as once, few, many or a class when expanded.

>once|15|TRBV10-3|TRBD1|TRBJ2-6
CAIYGTDSGANVLAF
TGTGCCATCTACGGGACAGACTCTGGGGCCAACGTCCTGGCTTTC
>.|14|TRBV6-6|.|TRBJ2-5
CASSYSPGVETQYF
TGTGCCAGCAGCTACTCACCGGGAGTGGAGACCCAGTACTTC
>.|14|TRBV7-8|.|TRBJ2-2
CASSSVSRDGELFF
TGTGCCAGCAGTTCAGTTTCGCGGGACGGGGAGCTGTTTTTT
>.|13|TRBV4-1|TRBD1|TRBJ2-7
CASSRNTGQVSYF
TGCGCCAGCAGCCGAAATACCGGACAGGTGTCGTACTTC
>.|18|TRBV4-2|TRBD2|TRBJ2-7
CASSGRPGLAGGPHEQYF
TGTGCCAGCAGTGGAAGACCAGGACTAGCGGGAGGGCCACACGAGCAGTATTTC
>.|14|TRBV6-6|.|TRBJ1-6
CDSSYRDWYSPLHF
TGTGACAGCAGTTATCGGGATTGGTATTCACCCCTCCACTTT
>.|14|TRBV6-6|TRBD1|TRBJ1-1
CASSKDRGYTETFF
TGTGCCAGCAGTAAGGACAGGGGGTACACTGAAACCTTCTTT
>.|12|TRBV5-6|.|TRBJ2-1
CASSPLSSEQFF
TGTGCCAGCAGCCCTCTTAGCAGTGAGCAGTTCTTC
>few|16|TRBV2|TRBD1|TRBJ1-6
CASSKLAGGVNSPLHF
TGTGCCAGCAGCAAGTTGGCAGGGGGCGTGAATTCACCCCTCCACTTT
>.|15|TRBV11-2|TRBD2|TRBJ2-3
CASSTQGGRTDTQYF
TGTGCCAGCAGCACCCAGGGAGGGCGGACAGATACGCAGTATTTT
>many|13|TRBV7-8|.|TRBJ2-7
CASSFDSAYEQYF
TGTGCCAGCAGCTTTGACTCCGCCTACGAGCAGTACTTC
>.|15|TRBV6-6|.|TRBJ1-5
CASDYSLGGYQPQHF
TGTGCCAGCGATTACTCGTTAGGAGGGTATCAGCCCCAGCATTTT
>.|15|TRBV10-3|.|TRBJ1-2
CAVSATESDGYGYTF
TGTGCCGTCAGTGCGACAGAGTCGGACGGATATGGCTACACCTTC
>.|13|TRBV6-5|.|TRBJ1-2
CAGAPGYNYGCTF
.
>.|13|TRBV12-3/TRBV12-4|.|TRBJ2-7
CASSLSMAYEQYF
TGTGCCAGCAGTTTATCGATGGCCTACGAGCAGTACTTC
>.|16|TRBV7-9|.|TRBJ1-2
CASCPEGRLSQYGYAF
TGTGCCAGCTGCCCCGAGGGTAGGCTGTCCCAGTATGGCTACGCCTTC
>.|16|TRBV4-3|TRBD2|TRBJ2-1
CASSPAGLALINEQFF
TGTGCCAGCAGCCCTGCGGGACTAGCGTTGATCAATGAGCAGTTCTTC
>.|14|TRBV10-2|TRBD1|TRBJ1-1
CVSSETGGLTESFF
TGCGTCAGTAGTGAGACAGGGGGCTTAACTGAATCTTTCTTT
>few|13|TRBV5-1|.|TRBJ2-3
CASSLVPLDMQYF
TGCGCCAGCAGCTTGGTTCCCCTAGATATGCAGTATTTT
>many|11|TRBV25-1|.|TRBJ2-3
CASSSGLSQYF
TGTGCCAGCAGTTCGGGGTTATCGCAGTATTTT
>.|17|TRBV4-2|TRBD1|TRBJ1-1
CASCQEYGQGFWTEAFF
TGTGCCAGCTGCCAAGAGTACGGACAGGGCTTTTGGACAGAAGCTTTCTTT
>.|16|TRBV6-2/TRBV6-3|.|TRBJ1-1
CASSYSRDMVAIEASF
TGTGCCAGCAGTTACTCCCGGGACATGGTTGCCATTGAAGCTTCCTTT
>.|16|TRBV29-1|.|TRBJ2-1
CSVATLRPWSRLEQFF
TGTAGTGTCGCCACGCTTCGGCCCTGGTCCCGTCTAGAGCAGTTCTTC
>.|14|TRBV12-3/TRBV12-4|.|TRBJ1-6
CASSIDGSNSPLHF
TGTGCCAGCAGTATTGACGGGTCGAATTCACCCCTCCACTTT
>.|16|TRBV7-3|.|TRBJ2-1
CASSIGLTALGDEQFF
TGTGCCAGCAGCATCGGACTAACGGCCTTGGGGGATGAGCAGTTCTTC
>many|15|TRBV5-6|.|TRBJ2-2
CASSLAPRVTGELFF
TGTGCCAGCAGCTTGGCACCCAGAGTCACCGGGGAGCTGTTTTTT
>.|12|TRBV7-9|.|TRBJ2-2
CANRSNTGELVF
TGTGCCAACAGGTCGAACACCGGGGAGCTGGTTTTT
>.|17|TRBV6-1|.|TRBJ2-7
CASSDWVNPHHEGEQYF
TGTGCCAGCAGTGATTGGGTAAACCCCCACCACGAGGGCGAGCAGTACTTT
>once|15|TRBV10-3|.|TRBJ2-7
CAISGTVQESIEQYF
TGTGCCATCAGTGGAACTGTCCAGGAGAGTATCGAGCAGTACTTC
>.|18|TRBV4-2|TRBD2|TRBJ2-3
CASSQAALLAGATDTRYF
TGTGCAAGCAGCCAAGCGGCGCTTCTAGCGGGAGCGACAGATACGCGGTATTTT
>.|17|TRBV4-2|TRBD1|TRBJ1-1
CASSQEYGQGFRAEAFF
TGTGCCAGCAGCCAAGAGTACGGACAGGGTTTTCGGGCTGAAGCATTCTTT
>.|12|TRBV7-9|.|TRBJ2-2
CVSGSNTGELFF
TGTGTCAGCGGGTCGAACACCGGGGAGCTGTTTTTT
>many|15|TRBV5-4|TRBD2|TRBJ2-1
CASSLAGRSANEQFF
TGTGCCAGCAGCTTGGCCGGGAGGTCGGCCAATGAGCAGTTCTTC
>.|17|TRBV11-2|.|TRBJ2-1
CASSLSWVAFFGNKQFF
TGTGCTAGCAGCTTAAGTTGGGTAGCCTTCTTCGGGAATAAGCAGTTCTTC
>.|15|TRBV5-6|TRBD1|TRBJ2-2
CVSSFGTGVTGELLF
TGTGTCAGCAGTTTCGGGACAGGGGTCACCGGGGAGCTGTTATTT
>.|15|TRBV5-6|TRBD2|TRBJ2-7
CVSSFMDSGTYEHYF
TGTGTCAGCAGCTTCATGGATAGCGGGACGTACGAGCATTACTTC
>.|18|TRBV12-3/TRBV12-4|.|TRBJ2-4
CASSLWSGADVAKNIQYF
TGTGCCAGCAGCTTATGGAGTGGGGCGGACGTAGCCAAAAACATTCAGTACTTC
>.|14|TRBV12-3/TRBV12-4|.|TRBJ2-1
CANSFGNRYNEQFF
TGTGCCAACAGTTTTGGCAACCGGTACAATGAGCAGTTCTTC
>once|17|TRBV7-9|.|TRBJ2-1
CASSIPYQWPKTNEQFF
TGTGCCAGCAGCATACCATATCAGTGGCCTAAAACAAATGAGCAATTCTTC
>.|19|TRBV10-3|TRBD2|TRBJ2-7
CAITKRSGLAGWFSYEQYF
TGTGCCATCACCAAACGATCGGGGCTAGCGGGATGGTTCTCATACGAGCAGTACTTC
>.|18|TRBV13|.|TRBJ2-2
CVSSSSSERVGDTGKLFF
TGTGTCAGCAGCTCAAGCAGTGAGAGGGTGGGAGACACCGGGAAGCTGTTTTTT
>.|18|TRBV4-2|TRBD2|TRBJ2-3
CASSQVTLLAGATDTKYF
TGTGCCAGCAGCCAAGTGACGCTTCTAGCGGGAGCGACAGATACGAAGTACTTT
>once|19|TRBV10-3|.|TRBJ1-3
CAISESSVPFGGEGNTIYF
TGTGCCATCAGTGAGTCGAGTGTCCCCTTTGGGGGAGAAGGAAACACCATATATTTT
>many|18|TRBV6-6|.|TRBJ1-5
CASSQFPGVGDSNQPQHF
TGTGCCAGCAGCCAATTCCCGGGGGTTGGTGATAGCAATCAGCCCCAGCATTTT
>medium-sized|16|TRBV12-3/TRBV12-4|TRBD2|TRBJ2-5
CASSQTSGRAQETQYF
TGTGCCAGCAGCCAAACTAGCGGGAGAGCACAAGAGACCCAGTACTTC
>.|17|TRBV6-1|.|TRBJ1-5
CVSGEEEGRGGNQPQHF
TGTGTCAGCGGTGAAGAGGAGGGGCGCGGAGGCAATCAGCCCCAGCATTTT
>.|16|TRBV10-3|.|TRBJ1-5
CAISESARQAGLPQHF
TGTGCCATCAGTGAGTCGGCTCGTCAGGCGGGGCTACCCCAGCATTTT
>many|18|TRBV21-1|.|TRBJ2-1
CASSKVGLAGGSYNEQFF
TGTGCCAGCAGCAAAGTTGGGCTAGCGGGAGGCTCCTACAATGAGCAGTTCTTC
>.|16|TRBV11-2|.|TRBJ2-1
CASSLVPESSYNEQFF
TGTGCCAGTAGCTTAGTTCCAGAGAGCTCCTACAACGAGCAGTTCTTC
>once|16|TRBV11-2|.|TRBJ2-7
CASSLGTGANQYEQNF
TGTGCCAGCAGCTTAGGGACGGGTGCTAACCAGTACGAGCAGAACTTC
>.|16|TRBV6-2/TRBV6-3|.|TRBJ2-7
CANSYSIPGLPYEQYF
TGTGCCAACAGTTACTCGATTCCTGGCCTGCCCTACGAGCAGTACTTC
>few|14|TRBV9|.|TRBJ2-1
CASSVQSGIGEQFF
TGTGCCAGCAGCGTCCAGTCGGGTATAGGTGAGCAGTTCTTC
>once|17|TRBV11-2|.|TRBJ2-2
CISILALGGANTEELFF
TGTATCAGCATCTTAGCATTAGGAGGGGCGAACACCGAGGAGCTGTTTTTT
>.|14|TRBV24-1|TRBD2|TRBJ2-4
CATSDGARAGVQHF
TGTGCCACCAGTGATGGCGCCAGGGCGGGGGTTCAGCACTTC
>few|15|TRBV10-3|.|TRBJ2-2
CAISAGLSNSGELFF
TGTGCCATCAGTGCTGGACTGTCGAACAGCGGGGAGCTGTTTTTT
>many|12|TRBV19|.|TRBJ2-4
CASGLAKNIQYF
TGTGCCAGCGGATTAGCCAAAAACATTCAGTACTTC
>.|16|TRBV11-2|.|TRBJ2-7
CANRSHSPGTAYEQYF
TGTGCCAACAGGTCCCATTCTCCCGGTACAGCCTACGAGCAGTACTTC
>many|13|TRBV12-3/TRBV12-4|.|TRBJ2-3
CASSQPETDTQYF
TGTGCCTCATCACAACCCGAAACAGATACGCAGTATTTT
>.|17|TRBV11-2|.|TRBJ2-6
CASSFFLWHTGSNVPTF
TGTGCCAGCAGCTTTTTTCTGTGGCACACTGGGTCCAACGTCCCAACTTTC